This TCR beta chain was found in a study of control samples from healthy donors and cancer patients. Germline V gene data show CDR1 as LNHNV and CDR2 as YYDKDF (reference sequence). The CDR3 totals 15 residues. Here immunoSEQ multiplex PCR was the method, and the copy in TCRdb shows in-frame clones only, minus some. The repertoire holds roughly 120,000 clones, with about 93% as singletons. This clone was counted between two and nine times. Sequenced material: blood. This chain joins TRBV15 and TRBJ2-7, with TRBD1 matching 7 bases. The clonotype comes from a man aged 30-40 years in good health. In DNA form, the CDR3 reads TGTGCCACCAGTAGAGGGGGCCAAAACCTATACGAGCAGTACGTC. This encodes CATSRGGQNLYEQYV.